The T cell receptor (beta chain) described here comes from a study of graft-versus-host responses after intestinal transplantation. As for the study in general: Recipients underwent multivisceral, liver-intestinal, or isolated intestinal transplants. Tacrolimus and steroids were given for two to three years to all recipients after anti-thymocyte globulin induction.

The CDR3 has 13 residues. V lost 1 base and J lost 12, with 13 bases in between. Germline CDR1 and CDR2: LGHNA and YNFKEQ. The study's findings and limits: Elevated graft-versus-host to host-versus-graft clonal ratios in allografts were recorded for patients with graft-donor T cell macrochimerism. Recipient marrow contained GvH clones, some of which appeared first in ileum or blood.

Remarks on this clone: Its target is not known.

Using immunoSEQ multiplex PCR, the repertoire was profiled, and TCRdb retains in-frame clones only, with some absent. The sample contains around 18,000 clones, about 90% of which appear only once. Specimen: PBMCs, collected roughly 15 weeks after intestinal transplant. J is TRBJ2-1 and V is TRBV4-2; unclear D gene. The sequence derives from a human patient who received an intestinal transplant, so some T cells may come from the graft donor. For the CDR3, the DNA is TGTGCCAGCAGCCAAGGTCCAGCGATGGTGCAGTTCTTC. It specifies CASSQGPAMVQFF.